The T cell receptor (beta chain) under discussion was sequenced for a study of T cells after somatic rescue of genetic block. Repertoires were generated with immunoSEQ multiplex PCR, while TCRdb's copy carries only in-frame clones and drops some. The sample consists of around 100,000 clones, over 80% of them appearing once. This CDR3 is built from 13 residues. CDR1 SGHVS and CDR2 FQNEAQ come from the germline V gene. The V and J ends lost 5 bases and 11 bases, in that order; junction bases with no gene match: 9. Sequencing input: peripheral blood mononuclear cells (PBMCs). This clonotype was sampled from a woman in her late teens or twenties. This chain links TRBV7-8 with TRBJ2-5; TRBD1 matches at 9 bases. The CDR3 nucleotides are TGTGCCAGCAGCAGACAGGGGGGGCGGGAGCAGTACTTC. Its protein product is CASSRQGGREQYF.